The source of this T cell receptor beta chain is a study of blood T cell repertoires in COVID-19. Study information: Specimens from acute and convalescent COVID-19 originated in the United States, Italy and Spain.

This clone has a single count. Followed over time, Seattle patients had been enrolled while infection was active. As processed by the authors: Estimated nucleated cell counts came from reference gene primer amplification. Assay: immunoSEQ multiplex PCR; the TCRdb copy retains only in-frame clones and omits some. The V and J calls and clone size come from that table; D and trimming were worked out from the DNA. Among some 160,000 clones listed, over 80% were seen once. Per the germline V gene, CDR1 is LNHDA and CDR2 is SQIVND (reference sequence). The length of the CDR3 is 14 residues. V lost 1 base to trimming and J lost 4 bases, with 8 bases between them.

The chain carries TRBV19 and TRBJ1-5, with D tentatively TRBD1 (6 bases). The specimen was peripheral blood. The receptor was isolated from a woman of 80 years or more with COVID-19, enrolled during active disease. Here the CDR3 DNA reads TGTGCCAGTAGTATAGGGACAGCTAATCAGCCCCAGCATTTT. Translated, it gives CASSIGTANQPQHF. Complete variable domain (other parts from reference TRBV19 and TRBJ1-5): DGGITQSPKYLFRKEGQNVTLSCEQNLNHDAMYWYRQDPGQGLRLIYYSQIVNDFQKGDIAEGYSVSREKKESFPLTVTSAQKNPTAFYLCASSIGTANQPQHFGDGTRLSIL.